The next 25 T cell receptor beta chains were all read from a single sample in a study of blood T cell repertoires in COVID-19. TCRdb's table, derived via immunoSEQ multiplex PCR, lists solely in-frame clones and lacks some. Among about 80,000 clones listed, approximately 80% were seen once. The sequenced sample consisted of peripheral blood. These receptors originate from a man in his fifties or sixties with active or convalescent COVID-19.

The CDR3 region has the DNA TGCGCCAGCAGCTTGGAAGGGAGCTCCTACAATGAGCAGTTCTTC. The encoded protein is CASSLEGSSYNEQFF. The rearrangement links TRBV5-1 to TRBJ2-1, with D perhaps matching TRBD2 (5 bases). The V end was cut by 0 bases, the J end by 0 bases, with 7 bases between. CDR1 and CDR2 (germline): SGHRS, YFSETQ. CDR3 length: 15 amino acids.

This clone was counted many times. CDR3 sequence reads: CATSDAGTDTQYF. The CDR3 nucleotides are TGTGCCACCAGTGATGCGGGCACAGATACGCAGTATTTT. The chain links TRBV24-1 to TRBJ2-3; no clear D gene. The CDR3 is 13 residues long. Germline V gene lookup returns CDR1 KGHDR and CDR2 SFDVKD. V was clipped by 3 bases and J by 1 base, with 4 bases between them.

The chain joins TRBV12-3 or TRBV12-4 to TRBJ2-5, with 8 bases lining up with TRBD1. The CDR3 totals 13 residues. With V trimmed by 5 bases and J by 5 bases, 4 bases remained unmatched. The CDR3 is CASSGTGGETQYF. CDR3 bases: TGTGCCAGCAGTGGGACAGGTGGGGAGACCCAGTACTTC.

The CDR3 DNA sequence: TGTGCCAGCTCACCAGGGCTCCAAGAGACCCAGTACTTC. This encodes CASSPGLQETQYF. The rearrangement joins TRBV18 to TRBJ2-5; no clear D gene. Germline CDR1 is KGHSH and CDR2 is LQKENI. The V and J ends lost 2 bases and 1 base respectively, with 5 bases between them. The CDR3 is 13 residues long.

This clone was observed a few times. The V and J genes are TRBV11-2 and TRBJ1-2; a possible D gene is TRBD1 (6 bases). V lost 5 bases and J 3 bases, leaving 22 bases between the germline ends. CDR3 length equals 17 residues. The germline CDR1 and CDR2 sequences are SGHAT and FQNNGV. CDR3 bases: TGTGCCAGCAGCCCGTCCCAAACCAGGGGTTCATACTATGGCTACACCTTC. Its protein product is CASSPSQTRGSYYGYTF.

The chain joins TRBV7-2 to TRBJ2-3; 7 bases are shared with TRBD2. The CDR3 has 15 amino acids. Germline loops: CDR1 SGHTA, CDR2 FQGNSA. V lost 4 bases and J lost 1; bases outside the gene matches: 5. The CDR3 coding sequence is TGTGCCAGCAGCTCGCGGGGGAGGGGCACAGATACGCAGTATTTT. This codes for CASSSRGRGTDTQYF.

The CDR3 loop is CASSSSGGYQETQYF. The CDR3 DNA sequence: TGTGCCAGCAGCTCAAGCGGGGGGTACCAAGAGACCCAGTACTTC. The chain links TRBV7-3 to TRBJ2-5; TRBD2 agrees at 9 bases. This CDR3 spans 15 amino acids. Per the germline V gene, CDR1 is SGHTA and CDR2 is FQGTGA. V dropped 4 bases and J dropped 0; count of bases not matched to a gene: 3. Together with reference TRBV7-3 and TRBJ2-5, the CDR3 gives the full variable domain: GAGVSQTPSNKVTEKGKYVELRCDPISGHTALYWYRQSLGQGPEFLIYFQGTGAADDSGLPNDRFFAVRPEGSVSTLKIQRTERGDSAVYLCASSSSGGYQETQYFGPGTRLLVL.

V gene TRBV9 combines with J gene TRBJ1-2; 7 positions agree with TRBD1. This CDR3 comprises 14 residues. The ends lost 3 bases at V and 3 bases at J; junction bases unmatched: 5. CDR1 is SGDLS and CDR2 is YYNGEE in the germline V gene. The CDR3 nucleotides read TGTGCCAGCAGCGCAGCCGACAGGGACTATGGCTACACCTTC. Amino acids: CASSAADRDYGYTF.

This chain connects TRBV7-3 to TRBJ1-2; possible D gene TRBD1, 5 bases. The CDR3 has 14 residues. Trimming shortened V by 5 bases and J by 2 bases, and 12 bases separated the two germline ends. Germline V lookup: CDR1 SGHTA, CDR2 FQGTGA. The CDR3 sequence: CASSPAGDNYGYTF. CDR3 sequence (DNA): TGTGCCAGCAGCCCAGCGGGGGACAACTATGGCTACACCTTC.

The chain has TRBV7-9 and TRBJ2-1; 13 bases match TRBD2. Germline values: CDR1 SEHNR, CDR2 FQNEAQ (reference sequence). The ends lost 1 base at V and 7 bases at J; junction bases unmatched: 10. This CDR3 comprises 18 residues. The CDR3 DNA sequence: TGTGCCAGCAGCTTAGTAGGGACTAGCGGGGATTTTAGGAATGAGCAGTTCTTC. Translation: CASSLVGTSGDFRNEQFF.

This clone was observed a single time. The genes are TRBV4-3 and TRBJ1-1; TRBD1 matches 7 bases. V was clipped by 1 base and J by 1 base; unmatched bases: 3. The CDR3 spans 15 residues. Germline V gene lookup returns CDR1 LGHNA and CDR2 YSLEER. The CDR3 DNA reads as TGCGCCAGCAGCCAAGGGAGGGACAGGAACACTGAAGCTTTCTTT. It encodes CASSQGRDRNTEAFF.

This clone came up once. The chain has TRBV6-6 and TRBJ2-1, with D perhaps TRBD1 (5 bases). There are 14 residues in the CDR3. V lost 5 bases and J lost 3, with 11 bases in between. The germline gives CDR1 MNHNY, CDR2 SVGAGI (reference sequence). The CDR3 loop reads CASSDETDYNEQFF. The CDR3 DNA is TGTGCCAGCAGTGACGAGACAGACTACAATGAGCAGTTCTTC.

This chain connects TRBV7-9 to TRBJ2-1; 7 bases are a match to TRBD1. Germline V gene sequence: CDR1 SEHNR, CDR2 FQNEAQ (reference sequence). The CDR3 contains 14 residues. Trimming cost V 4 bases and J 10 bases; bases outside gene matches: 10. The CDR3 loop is CASSSQTGNGEQFF. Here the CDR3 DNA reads TGTGCCAGCAGCTCACAGACAGGGAATGGGGAGCAGTTCTTC.

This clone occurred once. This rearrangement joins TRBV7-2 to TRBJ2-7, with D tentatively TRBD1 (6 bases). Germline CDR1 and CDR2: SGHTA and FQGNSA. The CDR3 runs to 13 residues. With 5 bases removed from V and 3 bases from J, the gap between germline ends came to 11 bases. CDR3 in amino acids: CASSIRQVYEQYF. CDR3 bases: TGTGCCAGCAGCATTAGACAGGTCTACGAGCAGTACTTC.

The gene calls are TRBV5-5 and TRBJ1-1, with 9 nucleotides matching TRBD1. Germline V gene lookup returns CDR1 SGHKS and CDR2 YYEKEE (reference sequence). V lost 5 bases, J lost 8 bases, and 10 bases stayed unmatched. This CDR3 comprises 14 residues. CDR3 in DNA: TGTGCCAGCAGTCACCGAAACGGACAGGGGGAAGCTTTCTTT. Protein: CASSHRNGQGEAFF.

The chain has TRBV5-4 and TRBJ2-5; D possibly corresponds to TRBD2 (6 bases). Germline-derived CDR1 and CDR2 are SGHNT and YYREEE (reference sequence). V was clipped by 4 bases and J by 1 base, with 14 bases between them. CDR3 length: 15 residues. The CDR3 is CASSPRDSAQETQYF. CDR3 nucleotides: TGTGCCAGCAGCCCTCGGGACTCCGCCCAAGAGACCCAGTACTTC.

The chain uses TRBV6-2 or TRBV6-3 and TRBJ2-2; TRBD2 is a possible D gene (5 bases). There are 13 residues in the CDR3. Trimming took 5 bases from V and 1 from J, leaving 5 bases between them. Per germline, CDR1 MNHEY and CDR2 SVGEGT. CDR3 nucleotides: TGTGCCAGCAGTCGGGGGAACACCGGGGAGCTGTTTTTT. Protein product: CASSRGNTGELFF.

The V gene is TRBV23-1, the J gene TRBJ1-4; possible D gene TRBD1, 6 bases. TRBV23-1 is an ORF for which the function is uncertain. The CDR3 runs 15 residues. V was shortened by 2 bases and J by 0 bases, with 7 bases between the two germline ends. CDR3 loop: CASSQQGPTNEKLFF. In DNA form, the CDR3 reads TGCGCCAGCAGTCAACAGGGGCCAACTAATGAAAAACTGTTTTTT.

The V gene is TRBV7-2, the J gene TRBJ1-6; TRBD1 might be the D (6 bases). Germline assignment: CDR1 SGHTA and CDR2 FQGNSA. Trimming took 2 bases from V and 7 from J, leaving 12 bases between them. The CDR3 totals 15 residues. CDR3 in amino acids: CASSLRQGKNSPLHF. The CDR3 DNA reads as TGTGCCAGCAGCTTACGGCAGGGGAAGAATTCACCCCTCCACTTT.

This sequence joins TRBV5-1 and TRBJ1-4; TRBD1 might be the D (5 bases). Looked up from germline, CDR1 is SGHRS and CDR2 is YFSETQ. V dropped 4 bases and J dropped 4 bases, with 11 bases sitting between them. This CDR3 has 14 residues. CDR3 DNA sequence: TGCGCCAGCAGCCAGGACGGGGGTAATGAAAAACTGTTTTTT. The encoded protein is CASSQDGGNEKLFF.

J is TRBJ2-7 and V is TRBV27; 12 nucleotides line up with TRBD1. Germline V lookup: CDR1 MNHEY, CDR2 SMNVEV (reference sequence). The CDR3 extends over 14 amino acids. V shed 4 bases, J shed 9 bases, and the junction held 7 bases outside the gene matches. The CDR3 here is CASSSPGQGAVQYF. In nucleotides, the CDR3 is TGTGCCAGCAGTTCGCCGGGACAGGGGGCAGTGCAGTACTTC.

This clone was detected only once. The CDR3 sequence is CASSRSGQGARGYTF. DNA for the CDR3: TGTGCCAGCAGCCGCTCGGGACAGGGGGCGCGGGGCTACACCTTC. The V and J genes are TRBV5-6 and TRBJ1-2; 12 nucleotides align to TRBD1. Germline CDR1 is SGHDT and CDR2 is YYEEEE. The CDR3 runs to 15 residues. Trimming removed 4 bases from V and 8 bases from J; junction bases left unmatched: 9.

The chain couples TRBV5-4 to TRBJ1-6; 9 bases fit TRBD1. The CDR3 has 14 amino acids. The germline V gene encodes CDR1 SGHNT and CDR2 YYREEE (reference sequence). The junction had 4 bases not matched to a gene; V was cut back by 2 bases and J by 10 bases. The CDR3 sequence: CASSLQGAGSPLHF. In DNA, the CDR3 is TGTGCCAGCAGCTTACAGGGGGCAGGATCACCCCTCCACTTT.

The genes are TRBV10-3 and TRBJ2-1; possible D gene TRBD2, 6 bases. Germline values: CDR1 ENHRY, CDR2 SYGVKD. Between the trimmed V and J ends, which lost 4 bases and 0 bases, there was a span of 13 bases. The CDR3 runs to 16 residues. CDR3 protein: CAISGTGTDSYNEQFF. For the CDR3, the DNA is TGTGCCATCAGTGGGACCGGGACTGACTCCTACAATGAGCAGTTCTTC.

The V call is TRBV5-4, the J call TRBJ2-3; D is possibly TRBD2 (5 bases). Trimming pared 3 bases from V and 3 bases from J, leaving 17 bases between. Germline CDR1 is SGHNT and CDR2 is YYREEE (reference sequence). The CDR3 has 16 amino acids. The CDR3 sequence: CASSSGSGLITDTQYF. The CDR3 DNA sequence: TGTGCCAGCAGCTCGGGCTCGGGATTAATAACAGATACGCAGTATTTT. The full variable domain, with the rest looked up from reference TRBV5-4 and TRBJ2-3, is ETGVTQSPTHLIKTRGQQVTLRCSSQSGHNTVSWYQQALGQGPQFIFQYYREEENGRGNFPPRFSGLQFPNYSSELNVNALELDDSALYLCASSSGSGLITDTQYFGPGTRLTVL.